The T cell receptor beta chain described here comes from a study of blood T cell repertoires in COVID-19 (dated by TCRdb to the early 2020s). Regarding the study in general: The collaborator samples originated in the United States, Italy and Spain and spanned the acute and convalescent phases of COVID-19. HLA class I and class II types, where available, came from metadata supplied by the sample provider rather than from assay-based typing. The dataset comprised deeply sampled blood TCRbeta repertoires from subjects exposed to, actively infected with, or recovered from COVID-19. The material from the prospective study consisted of cDNA or gDNA derived from T cells, B-cell-depleted T cells, or PBMCs. Sample metadata almost always included a de-identified subject ID, COVID-19 status, age in years and sex. The samples were drawn from two sources: the first 160 participants of the ongoing ImmuneRACE study, and 1,000 to 1,500 subjects contributed by 6 global collaborators. A freely available public database, intended as a resource for researchers studying the immune response to SARS-CoV-2, is where the repertoires were released. Overall results and qualifications from the work: Clinical and demographic metadata were provided uncurated, with the amount varying by source and participant.

Regarding this clone: Its antigen has not been determined. Base qualities are not provided; no much larger clone lies one nucleotide away.

In the prospective study, participants were 18 to 89 years old, resided in 20 to 30 geographic areas of the United States, and were enrolled through a virtual design. To assign participants to cohorts, the prospective study relied on clinical history that participants themselves reported in a screening survey and a study questionnaire. ImmuneRACE Cohort 3 recovered participants were defined by two consecutive negative NP/OP PCR tests, healthcare professional clearance, or symptom resolution. Mobile phlebotomists in the prospective study collected whole blood, serum and a nasopharyngeal or oropharyngeal swab from every participant. Over a roughly 2-month period, participants in the prospective study had the option of providing additional blood draws and questionnaires. Prospective study blood samples were shipped either frozen or at room temperature before DNA extraction. TCRbeta CDR3 regions were amplified from genomic DNA by means of the immunoSEQ Assay, a bias-controlled multiplex PCR. Per the source publication's procedure: Within the assay, amplification of reference gene primers was used to estimate how many nucleated cells each sample contained. Sequence reads were collapsed and filtered to measure the absolute abundance of every unique TCRbeta CDR3 rearrangement. For each sample, productive Simpson clonality was calculated by taking the square root of Simpson's diversity index across productive rearrangements. Here the immuneACCESS table is served through TCRdb, limited to in-frame sequences with V and J called. Missing clones are a known gap in these copies; in checked studies unresolved V genes cover under half, and the rest lacks a known reason. V, J and clone size were drawn from that table, and D and trimming were deduced from the DNA. This sample gives approximately 470,000 clones in total; roughly 87% of them show up just once. The ten most abundant clones make up 0.7% of the sample.

The CDR3 measures 19 amino acids from cysteine to phenylalanine. The CDR3 DNA has 57 bases and is translated from base 1. Ends trimmed: V by 0 bases, J by 0 bases; bases unmatched to a gene: 13. The germline V gene supplies CDR1 SGHAT and CDR2 FQNNGV. The rearrangement joined TRBV11-2 to TRBJ1-2; 7 bases in the middle match TRBD1. The receptor comes from a woman between 18 and 29 years old who had recovered from COVID-19. The specimen sequenced was PBMCs or T cells enriched from blood (not recorded which). The CDR3 here reads CASSLDSGTVTGANYGYTF. Here is the DNA: TGTGCCAGCAGCTTAGACTCCGGGACAGTTACCGGAGCTAACTATGGCTACACCTTC.